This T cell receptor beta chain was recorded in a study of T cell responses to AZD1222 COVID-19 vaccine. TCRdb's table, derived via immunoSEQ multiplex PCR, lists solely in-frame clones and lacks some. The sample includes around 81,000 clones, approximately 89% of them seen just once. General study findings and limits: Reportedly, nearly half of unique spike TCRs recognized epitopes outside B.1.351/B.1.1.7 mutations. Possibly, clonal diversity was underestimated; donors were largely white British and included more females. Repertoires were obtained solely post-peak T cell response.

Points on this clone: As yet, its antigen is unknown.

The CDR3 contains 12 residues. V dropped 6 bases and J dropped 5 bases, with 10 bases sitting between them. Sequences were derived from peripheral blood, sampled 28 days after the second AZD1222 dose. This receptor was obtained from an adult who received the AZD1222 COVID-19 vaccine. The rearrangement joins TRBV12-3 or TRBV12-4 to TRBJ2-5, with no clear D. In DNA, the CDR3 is TGTGCCAGCAGCACTCGGCCGGAGACCCAGTACTTC. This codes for CASSTRPETQYF.